This T cell receptor beta chain was captured by sequencing in a study of memory CD4+ T cells and cytomegalovirus serostatus (dated by TCRdb to between 2019 and 2020). Context from the whole study: The 33 healthy Belgian adults in the cohort included 9 who were CMV seropositive and roughly 24 who were CMV seronegative. CD4+ memory TCRbeta repertoires of a Belgian cohort with known cytomegalovirus serostatus were sequenced in order to replicate a published TCR-based CMV serostatus classifier.

Summary of the overall study and its limitations: CMV serostatus prediction reached a median bootstrapped AUC of approximately 0.96 with the original framework and around 0.91 with a US-trained random forest. Among the 150 to 200 previously reported CMV-associated TCRbeta sequences, some 70 showed up in the CD4+ memory repertoires, with each one found in between one and five individuals. Only CD4+CD45RO+ memory cells were sequenced, in contrast to the original study, in which naive and memory CD4+ and CD8+ populations were covered. Results were interpreted as suggesting that the CMV-associated TCR signature is largely present in the CD4+ memory repertoire. The original-framework classifier achieved a median bootstrapped AUC of approximately 0.95 with a 95% CI of 0.76-1.00 on the Belgian cohort.

Genomic DNA was extracted from sorted cells with the Quick-DNA Microprep Kit. Amplification of TCRbeta DNA was done with the immunoSEQ hsTCRbeta kit, following the protocol from the manufacturer. An Illumina MiSeq instrument was used to sequence the TCRbeta libraries. In the paper's pipeline: After out-of-frame sequences were removed, some 2 million distinct TCRbeta sequences remained, averaging about 67,000 per individual. Each individual was scored using the number of some 150 previously reported CMV-associated TCRbeta sequences that the individual carried and the total number of productive distinct TCRbeta sequences. A beta-binomial model was reimplemented in Python, and random forests from scikit-learn, run with default parameters, were trained on data from the US cohort. On the Belgian cohort, classifier performance was reported as the median AUC, along with percentile confidence intervals, across 10,000 bootstrap iterations. TCRdb retrieved this table from immuneACCESS and kept in-frame rearrangements only. Not all clones are present; in checked studies, unresolved V genes account for under half, and no reason is known for the remainder. Clone size and V and J calls were adopted from that table, with D and trimming inferred from the DNA. Within this sample are under 75,000 clones, with roughly 80% of them counted one time only. The biggest ten clones account for almost 0.55% of the sample.

Single viable CD3+CD4+CD8-CD45RO+ cells were sorted as memory CD4+ T cells on a FACSAria II. CMV serostatus was assessed using a Roche Elecsys assay, by which serum IgG against CMV pp150, pp28, p38 and p52 was detected. After the samples were thawed, total CD4+ T cells were enriched through positive selection using CD4 magnetic microbeads. The samples came from a different study that was designed specifically to examine the CD4+ T cell memory repertoire. Following standard operating procedures, peripheral blood mononuclear cells were isolated and cryopreserved, while serum was kept at -80 degrees C. The staining used CD3-PerCP (BW264/56), CD4-APC (RPA-T4), CD45RO-PE (UCHT1) and CD8-Pacific Orange (3B5) antibodies, and Sytox blue was used to exclude non-viable cells. V lost 6 bases and J lost 7 bases; the stretch between them is 25 bases long. Sequences SEHNR (CDR1) and FQNEAQ (CDR2) are obtained from the germline V gene (reference sequence). The CDR3 numbers 17 residues from cysteine through phenylalanine. Kept here is only the CDR3 DNA, which spans 51 bases and is read in frame from base 1.

This clone was found a few times. The target of this receptor is not known. Base qualities are missing; no much larger clone stands one base away. This chain is built from TRBV7-9 and TRBJ2-1; the D gene could be either TRBD1 or TRBD2, each agreeing at 6 bases. This clonotype was sampled from an adult in good health and CMV-seronegative. Some clones in this sample may be carry-over from other donors' samples. What was sequenced was memory CD4+ T cells from blood. The sequenced DNA: TGTGCCAGCAGACCACTTAGGGACTTCGGGACACCGAATGAGCAGTTCTTC. This yields the protein CASRPLRDFGTPNEQFF.